This TCR beta chain comes out of a study of STAT3 mutations in large granular lymphocyte leukemia. Study observations and caveats: In T-cell large granular lymphocyte leukemia, about half of patients showed multiple immunodominant subclonotypes. In about 30% of the 18 patients, new TCR clonotypes emerged after therapy. Sampling intervals varied between patients and samples. In several patients, dominant TCR clone burden exceeded STAT3 mutant burden.

The germline V gene has CDR1 SQVTM and CDR2 ANQGSEA. The CDR3 is made up of 14 amino acids. J gave up 5 bases and V 7 bases, and 11 bases lay outside the gene matches. In the case of this clone: Its antigen remains unidentified.

TCRbeta libraries averaged about 40,773 productive templates per sample. Data came from immunoSEQ multiplex PCR; TCRdb stores just in-frame clones and leaves some out. The sample has 5,600 or so clones, 70% to 80% seen once. The J gene is TRBJ1-1, the V gene TRBV29-1; 9 bases fit TRBD1. Input material: PBMCs. The TCR originated in a human donor with T large granular lymphocyte leukemia. Some clones in this sample may be carry-over from other donors' samples. The CDR3 bases are TGCAGCGCAACCCCTCAGGGACAGGGTACTGAAGCTTTCTTT. This gives the protein CSATPQGQGTEAFF.